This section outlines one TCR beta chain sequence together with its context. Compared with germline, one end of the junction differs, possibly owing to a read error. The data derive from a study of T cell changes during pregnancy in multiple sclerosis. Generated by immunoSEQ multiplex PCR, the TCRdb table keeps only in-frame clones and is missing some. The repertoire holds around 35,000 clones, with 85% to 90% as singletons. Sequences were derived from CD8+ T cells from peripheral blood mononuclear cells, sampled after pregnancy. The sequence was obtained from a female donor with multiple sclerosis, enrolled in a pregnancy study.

The CDR3 DNA reads TGTGCTAGCAGCTTGTTGGAGGGGGCTTACTACGAGCAGTACTTC. Protein product: CASSLLEGAYYEQYF. The chain links TRBV7-7 to TRBJ2-7; a possible D gene is TRBD1 (7 bases). The CDR3 sequence is 15 residues long. The germline CDR1 and CDR2 sequences are SSHAT and FNYEAQ (reference sequence).